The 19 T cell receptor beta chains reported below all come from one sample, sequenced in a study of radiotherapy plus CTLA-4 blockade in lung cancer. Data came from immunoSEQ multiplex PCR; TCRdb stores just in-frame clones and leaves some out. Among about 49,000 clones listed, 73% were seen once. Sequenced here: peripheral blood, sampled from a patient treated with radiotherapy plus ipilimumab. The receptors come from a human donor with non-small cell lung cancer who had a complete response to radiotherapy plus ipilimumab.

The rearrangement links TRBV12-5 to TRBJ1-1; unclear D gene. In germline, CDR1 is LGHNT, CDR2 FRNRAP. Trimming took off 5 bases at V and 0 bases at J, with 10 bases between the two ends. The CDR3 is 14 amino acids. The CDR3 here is CASGRGSLNTEAFF. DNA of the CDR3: TGTGCTAGTGGTCGCGGGAGTTTGAACACTGAAGCTTTCTTT.

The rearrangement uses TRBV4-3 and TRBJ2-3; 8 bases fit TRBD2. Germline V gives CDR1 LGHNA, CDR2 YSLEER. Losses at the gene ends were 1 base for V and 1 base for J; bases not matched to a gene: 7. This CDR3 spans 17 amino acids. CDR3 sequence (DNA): TGCGCCAGCAGCCAAGGATGGGGACTAGGAGGCACAGATACGCAGTATTTT. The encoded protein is CASSQGWGLGGTDTQYF.

CDR3 amino acids: CASSLDVGTASTEAFF. CDR3 DNA sequence: TGTGCCAGCAGCTTAGATGTCGGGACAGCGAGCACTGAAGCTTTCTTT. The rearrangement links TRBV7-9 to TRBJ1-1, with 7 bases fitting TRBD1. The CDR3 contains 16 residues. Germline lookup yields CDR1 SEHNR and CDR2 FQNEAQ (reference sequence). V lost 1 base and J lost 4; bases outside the gene matches: 9.

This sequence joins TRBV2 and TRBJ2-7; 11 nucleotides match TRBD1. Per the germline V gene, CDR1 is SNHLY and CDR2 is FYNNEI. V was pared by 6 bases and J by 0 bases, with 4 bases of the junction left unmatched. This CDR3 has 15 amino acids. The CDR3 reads CASRGGQGASYEQYF. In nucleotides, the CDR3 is TGTGCCAGCAGGGGCGGACAGGGGGCCTCCTACGAGCAGTACTTC.

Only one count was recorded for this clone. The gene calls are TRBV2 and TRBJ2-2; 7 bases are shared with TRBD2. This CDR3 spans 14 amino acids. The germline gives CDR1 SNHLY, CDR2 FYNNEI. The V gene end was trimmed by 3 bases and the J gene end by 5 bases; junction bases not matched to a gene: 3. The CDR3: CASSDGRGTGELFF. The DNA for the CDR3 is TGTGCCAGCAGTGACGGGCGGGGGACCGGGGAGCTGTTTTTT.

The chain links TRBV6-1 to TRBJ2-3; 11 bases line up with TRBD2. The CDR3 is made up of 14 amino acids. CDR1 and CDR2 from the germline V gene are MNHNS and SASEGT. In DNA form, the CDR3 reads TGTGCTTACTCGACTAGCGGGGTTTTAGATACGCAGTATTTT. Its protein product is CAYSTSGVLDTQYF.

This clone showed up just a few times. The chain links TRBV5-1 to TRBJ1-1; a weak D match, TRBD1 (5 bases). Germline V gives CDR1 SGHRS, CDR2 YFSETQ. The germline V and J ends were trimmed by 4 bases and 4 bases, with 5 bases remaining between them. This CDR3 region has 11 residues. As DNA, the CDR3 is TGCGCCAGCAGCCAGGGCACTGAAGCTTTCTTT. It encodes CASSQGTEAFF.

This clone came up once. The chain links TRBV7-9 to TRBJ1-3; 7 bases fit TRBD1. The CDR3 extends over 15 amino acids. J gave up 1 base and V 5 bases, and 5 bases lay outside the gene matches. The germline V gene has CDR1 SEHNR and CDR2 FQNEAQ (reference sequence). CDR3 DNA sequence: TGTGCCAGCAGCCTACAGGGGATGTCTGGAAACACCATATATTTT. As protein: CASSLQGMSGNTIYF.

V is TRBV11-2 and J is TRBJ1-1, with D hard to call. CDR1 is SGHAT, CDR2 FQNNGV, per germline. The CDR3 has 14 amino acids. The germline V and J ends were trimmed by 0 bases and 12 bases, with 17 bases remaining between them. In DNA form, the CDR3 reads TGTGCCAGCAGCTTAGACCGAGCCTCGGGTACGACTTTCTTT. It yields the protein CASSLDRASGTTFF.

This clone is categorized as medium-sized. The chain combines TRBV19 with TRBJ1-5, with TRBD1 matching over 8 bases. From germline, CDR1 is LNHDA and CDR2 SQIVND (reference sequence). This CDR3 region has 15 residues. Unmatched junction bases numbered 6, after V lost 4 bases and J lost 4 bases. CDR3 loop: CASSRGYRGNQPQHF. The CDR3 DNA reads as TGTGCCAGTAGTAGGGGTTACAGGGGGAATCAGCCCCAGCATTTT.

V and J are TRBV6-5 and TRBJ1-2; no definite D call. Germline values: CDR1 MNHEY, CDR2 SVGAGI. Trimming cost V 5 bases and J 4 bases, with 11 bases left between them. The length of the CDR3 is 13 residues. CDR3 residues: CASSPGRAYGYTF. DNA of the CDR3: TGTGCCAGCAGTCCCGGTCGCGCCTATGGCTACACCTTC.

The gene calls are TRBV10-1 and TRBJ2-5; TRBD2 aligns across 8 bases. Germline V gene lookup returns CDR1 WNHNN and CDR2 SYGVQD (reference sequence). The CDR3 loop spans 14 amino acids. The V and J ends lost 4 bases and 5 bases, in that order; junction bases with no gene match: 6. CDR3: CASSAAGGPETQYF. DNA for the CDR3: TGCGCCAGCAGTGCGGCGGGAGGCCCCGAGACCCAGTACTTC.

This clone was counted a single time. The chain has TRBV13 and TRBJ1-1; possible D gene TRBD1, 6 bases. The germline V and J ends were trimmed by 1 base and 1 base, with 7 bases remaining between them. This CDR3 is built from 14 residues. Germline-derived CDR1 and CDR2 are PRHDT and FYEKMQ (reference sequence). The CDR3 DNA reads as TGTGCCAGCAGCTTAGCAGGGGCGAACACTGAAGCTTTCTTT. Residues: CASSLAGANTEAFF.

The DNA for the CDR3 is TGTGCCAGCAGCAACAGGACACTCCTCTCCTACGAGCAGTACTTC. This encodes CASSNRTLLSYEQYF. V usage is TRBV21-1 and J usage is TRBJ2-7; whether TRBD1, the table's D call, matches the DNA was not checked. TRBV21-1 is a known pseudogene. The CDR3 extends over 15 amino acids.

CDR3 in amino acids: CASSLRTGSYNEQFF. The CDR3 coding sequence is TGTGCCAGCAGCCTCAGGACAGGGTCCTACAATGAGCAGTTCTTC. The chain carries TRBV9 and TRBJ2-1; 8 nucleotides match TRBD1. Germline CDR1 is SGDLS and CDR2 is YYNGEE. Trimming removed 4 bases from V and 1 base from J; junction bases left unmatched: 4. The CDR3 runs 15 residues.

The CDR3, as DNA: TGTGCCAGCAGATCAGCGGGAGGGTCCTACAATGAGCAGTTCTTC. This codes for CASRSAGGSYNEQFF. The genes are TRBV7-6 and TRBJ2-1; 10 positions match TRBD2. The ends lost 6 bases at V and 1 base at J; junction bases unmatched: 3. Germline V gives CDR1 SGHVS, CDR2 FNYEAQ. The CDR3 length is 15 residues. The full variable domain, its missing parts supplied by reference TRBV7-6 and TRBJ2-1, is GAGVSQSPRYKVTKRGQDVALRCDPISGHVSLYWYRQALGQGPEFLTYFNYEAQQDKSGLPNDRFSAERPEGSISTLTIQRTEQRDSAMYRCASRSAGGSYNEQFFGPGTRLTVL.

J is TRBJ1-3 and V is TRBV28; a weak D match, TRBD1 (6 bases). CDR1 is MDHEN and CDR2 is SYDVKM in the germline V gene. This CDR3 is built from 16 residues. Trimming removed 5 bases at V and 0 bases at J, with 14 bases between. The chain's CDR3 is CASSLPGDNSGNTIYF. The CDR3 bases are TGTGCCAGCAGTCTCCCAGGGGATAACTCTGGAAACACCATATATTTT. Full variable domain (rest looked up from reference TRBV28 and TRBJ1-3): DVKVTQSSRYLVKRTGEKVFLECVQDMDHENMFWYRQDPGLGLRLIYFSYDVKMKEKGDIPEGYSVSREKKERFSLILESASTNQTSMYLCASSLPGDNSGNTIYFGEGSWLTVV.

CDR3 bases: TGTGCCAGCAGTGAAGGGAGGCGGGGGGGGCGCTTCTGGGATGAAAAACTGTTTTTT. Amino acid sequence: CASSEGRRGGRFWDEKLFF. The chain is built from TRBV2 and TRBJ1-4; weak D call: TRBD1 (6 bases). This CDR3 is built from 19 residues. The germline V and J ends were trimmed by 1 base and 6 bases, with 24 bases remaining between them. The V gene's germline CDR1 is SNHLY and CDR2 FYNNEI.

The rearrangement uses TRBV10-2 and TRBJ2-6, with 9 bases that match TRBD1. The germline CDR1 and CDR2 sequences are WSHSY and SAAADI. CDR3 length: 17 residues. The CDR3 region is CVRHLDRGPPGANVLTF. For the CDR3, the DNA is TGCGTCAGACATTTGGACAGGGGCCCCCCTGGGGCCAACGTCCTGACTTTC.